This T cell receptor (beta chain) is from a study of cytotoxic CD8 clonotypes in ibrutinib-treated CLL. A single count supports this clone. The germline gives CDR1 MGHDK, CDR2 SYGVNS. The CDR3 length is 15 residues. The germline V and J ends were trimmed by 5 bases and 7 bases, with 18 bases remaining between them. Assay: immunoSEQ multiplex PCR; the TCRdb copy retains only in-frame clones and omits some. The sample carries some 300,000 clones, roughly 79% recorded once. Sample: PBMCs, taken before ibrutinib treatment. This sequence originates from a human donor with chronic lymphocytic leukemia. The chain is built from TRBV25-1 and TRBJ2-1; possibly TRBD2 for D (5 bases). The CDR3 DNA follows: TGTGCCAGCAGTCCCCGGGTAGGAGGTGTGAATGAGCAGTTCTTC. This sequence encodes CASSPRVGGVNEQFF.